A selection of T cell receptor beta chains follows, all from one sample in a study of technical replicates of blood from a handful of donors. TCRdb's copy holds only in-frame clones and misses some; the assay was immunoSEQ multiplex PCR. The sample carries over 75,000 clones, about 97% recorded once. Sequencing used T cells isolated from PBMCs. These TCRs come from a human donor in good health. Each CDR3 is given with its conserved first and last residue. The order of the fields is D gene, J gene, V gene, clone size, CDR3 DNA, CDR3 protein. The D gene is left open where the match is weak. Some rows mark clone size as missing; the rest say once, few, many or name a class of expanded clone.

. | TRBJ2-1 | TRBV10-3 | . | TGTGCCATCAGTGTAGAGCGGAGGGATGAGCAGTTCTTC | CAISVERRDEQFF
. | TRBJ2-7 | TRBV21-1 | . | TGTGCCAGCAGCAAAACGACTAGCGGGTCCAGATACGAGCAGTACTTC | CASSKTTSGSRYEQYF
. | TRBJ1-4 | TRBV29-1 | . | TGCAGCGCTGGGGGGTATGAAAAACTGTTTTTT | CSAGGYEKLFF
. | TRBJ1-4 | TRBV7-9 | . | TGTGCCAGCAGCTCGAGCGGGGAGCAGGCTAATGAAAAACTGTTTTTT | CASSSSGEQANEKLFF
TRBD1 | TRBJ1-5 | TRBV5-6 | . | TGTGCCAGCAGCTTGGCCTGGACAGGGGGCTTTTATCAGCCCCAGCATTTT | CASSLAWTGGFYQPQHF
TRBD2 | TRBJ2-7 | TRBV9 | . | TGTGCCAGCAGCGTAGCTAGCGGGCCCTCCTACGAGCAGTACTTC | CASSVASGPSYEQYF
TRBD2 | TRBJ2-1 | TRBV7-2 | . | TGTGCCAGCAGCGCTAACAGTTGGACTAGCGGGAGGGCCAATGAGCAGTTCTTC | CASSANSWTSGRANEQFF
TRBD2 | TRBJ2-1 | TRBV6-1 | . | TGTGCCAGCAGTGAAGCCTTGTTCGGGCGGCTAGCGGGAGCGGTCCATGAGCAGTTCTTC | CASSEALFGRLAGAVHEQFF
. | TRBJ2-5 | TRBV7-8 | . | TGTGCCAGCAGCTCCATAGGTGAACGCGGGGAGACCCAGTACTTC | CASSSIGERGETQYF
. | TRBJ2-6 | TRBV5-4 | . | TGTGCCAGCAGCATCACAGGGACCGGGGCCAACGTCCTGACTTTC | CASSITGTGANVLTF
. | TRBJ2-7 | TRBV29-1 | . | TGCAGCGTTGAATTAGTTGGGACATCGAGCTCCTACGAGCAGTACTTC | CSVELVGTSSSYEQYF
TRBD1 | TRBJ2-2 | TRBV19 | . | TGTGCCAGTAGTACGGGACAGGGGGCTGGCACCGGGGAGCTGTTTTTT | CASSTGQGAGTGELFF
TRBD2 | TRBJ2-3 | TRBV5-6 | . | TGTGCCAGCAGCTTGGTCCAGACTAGCGGGACGGGCGATACGCAGTATTTT | CASSLVQTSGTGDTQYF
TRBD2 | TRBJ2-1 | TRBV7-2 | . | TGTGCCAGCGGACTAGCGGCCTCCTACAATGAGCAGTTCTTC | CASGLAASYNEQFF
TRBD1 | TRBJ1-1 | TRBV5-1 | . | TGCGCCAGCAGCTGGGGACAGGGTGAATTCACTGAAGCTTTCTTT | CASSWGQGEFTEAFF
. | TRBJ1-2 | TRBV5-6 | . | TGTGCCAGCAGTTTGTTAGAAGCGAATCAACTCTATGGCTACACCTTC | CASSLLEANQLYGYTF
. | TRBJ1-2 | TRBV9 | . | TGTGCCAGCAGCGTAGATCTAGCTAACTATGGCTACACCTTC | CASSVDLANYGYTF
TRBD1 | TRBJ1-1 | TRBV11-2 | . | TGTGCCAGCAGCTTATTGATGGGACAGGGGGCCTCGAACACTGAAGCTTTCTTT | CASSLLMGQGASNTEAFF
TRBD2 | TRBJ2-7 | TRBV30 | . | TGTGCCTGGCAGGGCGGGGGGGCCCACGAGCAGTACTTC | CAWQGGGAHEQYF
TRBD1 | TRBJ2-5 | TRBV7-3 | . | TGTGCCAGCAGCTTAACAGGGGGCGGAGAGACCCAGTACTTC | CASSLTGGGETQYF
. | TRBJ1-5 | TRBV5-8 | . | TGTGCCAGCAGCATGGGTCCAACTTATAGCAATCAGCCCCAGCATTTT | CASSMGPTYSNQPQHF
TRBD1 | TRBJ2-3 | TRBV4-1 | . | TGCGCCAGCAGCCGGACAGGGTTGTCGACAGATACGCAGTATTTT | CASSRTGLSTDTQYF
. | TRBJ2-2 | TRBV4-1 | . | TGCGCCAGCAGCCAAGAGGACAGCACCGGGGAGCTGTTTTTT | CASSQEDSTGELFF
. | TRBJ2-3 | TRBV6-1 | once | TGTGCCAGCAGTGAAACAATGCTCTCCACAGATACGCAGTATTTT | CASSETMLSTDTQYF
. | TRBJ1-5 | TRBV5-1 | . | TGCGCCAGCAGCTCCGTAACCGGGACACACAGCAATCAGCCCCAGCATTTT | CASSSVTGTHSNQPQHF
. | TRBJ2-1 | TRBV5-4 | . | TGTGCCAGCAGCTTTATTAACAATGAGCAGTTCTTC | CASSFINNEQFF
. | TRBJ1-5 | TRBV19 | once | TGTGCCAGTAGCCACTCGGGAAGCAATCAGCCCCAGCATTTT | CASSHSGSNQPQHF
TRBD1 | TRBJ2-7 | TRBV7-2 | . | TGTGCCAGCAGCCTCTGGGACAGGGAGGGTGACGAGCAGTACTTC | CASSLWDREGDEQYF
TRBD1 | TRBJ1-2 | TRBV5-6 | once | TGTGCCAGCAGTCTGGGGACAGGGTACGACTATGGCTACACCTTC | CASSLGTGYDYGYTF
. | TRBJ2-3 | TRBV5-1 | . | TGCGCCAGCAGCTTGGTAGTAGCGGAAGATACGCAGTATTTT | CASSLVVAEDTQYF
. | TRBJ2-3 | TRBV5-1 | . | TGCGCCAGCAGCTTGGTTACTAGCAGAATTAGCACAGATACGCAGTATTTT | CASSLVTSRISTDTQYF
TRBD2 | TRBJ2-2 | TRBV9 | . | TGTGCCAGCAGCGCCCGTAACTTGCGACTAGCGGGCAACACCGGGGAGCTGTTTTTT | CASSARNLRLAGNTGELFF
. | TRBJ1-3 | TRBV5-5 | . | TGTGCCAGCAGCTTACAGGGAAACACCATATATTTT | CASSLQGNTIYF
. | TRBJ2-3 | TRBV5-5 | . | TGTGCCAGCAGCCGCGGTGGAACCACAGATACGCAGTATTTT | CASSRGGTTDTQYF
. | TRBJ2-3 | TRBV6-5 | . | TGTGCCAGCAGCTCGAAACTGGCGCAGTATTTT | CASSSKLAQYF
. | TRBJ2-1 | TRBV6-5 | . | TGTGCCAGCAGTAGGAGTGGGGCTAATGAGCAGTTCTTC | CASSRSGANEQFF
TRBD2 | TRBJ2-1 | TRBV4-1 | . | TGCGCCAGCAGCCAAGACGAGGCGGGGGGGCCCTCGTTCTTC | CASSQDEAGGPSFF
TRBD1 | TRBJ1-6 | TRBV9 | . | TGTGCCAGCAGAGAGAGGGACAGTAGCTCCTATAATTCACCCCTCCACTTT | CASRERDSSSYNSPLHF
TRBD2 | TRBJ2-1 | TRBV29-1 | . | TGCAGCGTGAGAAGCGGGCGGGAGTTTAATGAGCAGTTCTTC | CSVRSGREFNEQFF
. | TRBJ2-5 | TRBV9 | . | TGTGCCAGCAGCGTAGGTGGGGGCGGAGAGACCCAGTACTTC | CASSVGGGGETQYF
TRBD1 | TRBJ2-1 | TRBV19 | . | TGTGCCAGTACCGCGACAGGGAAAGTCTACAATGAGCAGTTCTTC | CASTATGKVYNEQFF
. | TRBJ1-5 | TRBV5-6 | . | TGTGCCAGCAGCTTATGGCGGAATCAGCCCCAGCATTTT | CASSLWRNQPQHF
TRBD2 | TRBJ2-1 | TRBV9 | once | TGTGCCAGCAGCGGTAGCGGGAACTTTGACAATGAGCAGTTCTTC | CASSGSGNFDNEQFF
TRBD2 | TRBJ2-1 | TRBV7-7 | . | TGTGCCAGCAGCGACCTACTAGCGGGTATACATGAGCAGTTCTTC | CASSDLLAGIHEQFF
. | TRBJ2-5 | TRBV7-9 | . | TGTGCCAGCAGCTTTCGAGGCGGGGACTACCAAGAGACCCAGTACTTC | CASSFRGGDYQETQYF
TRBD2 | TRBJ2-7 | TRBV6-6 | . | TGTGCCAGCAGTTACTCAGGAGGGAGGGGAATCTACGAGCAGTACTTC | CASSYSGGRGIYEQYF
TRBD1 | TRBJ2-2 | TRBV6-5 | . | TGTGCCAGCAGCCCCGTCAGGACAGGCACCGGGGAGCTGTTTTTT | CASSPVRTGTGELFF
. | TRBJ2-1 | TRBV6-5 | . | TGTGCCAGCAGGCGGAACAGGGTCAATGAGCAGTTCTTC | CASRRNRVNEQFF
TRBD2 | TRBJ2-5 | TRBV18 | . | TGTGCCAGCTCACCGGGACTAGCGCCTCAAGAGACCCAGTACTTC | CASSPGLAPQETQYF
. | TRBJ1-6 | TRBV11-2 | . | TGTGCCAGCAGCCGCGGGACGGAAAATTCACCCCTCCACTTT | CASSRGTENSPLHF
. | TRBJ1-2 | TRBV9 | . | TGTGCCAACCAGAAACGGGTCAACTATGGCTACACCTTC | CANQKRVNYGYTF
. | TRBJ2-1 | TRBV27 | . | TGTGCCAGCAGAACGACGACAGGTCTAGGTGAGCAGTTCTTC | CASRTTTGLGEQFF
TRBD1 | TRBJ1-2 | TRBV11-2 | once | TGTGCCAGCAGTTCCAACAGGGGACCCCTCTTCGACGATGGCTACACCTTC | CASSSNRGPLFDDGYTF
TRBD1 | TRBJ1-1 | TRBV5-1 | . | TGCGCCAGCAGCGGACAGGGTCCAGGCACTGAAGCTTTCTTT | CASSGQGPGTEAFF
TRBD2 | TRBJ2-7 | TRBV25-1 | . | TGTGCCAGCAGTGTTACCGGGGGGAAATACGAGCAGTACTTC | CASSVTGGKYEQYF
. | TRBJ1-1 | TRBV29-1 | . | TGCAGCGTCCTACTCTCGAACACTGAAGCTTTCTTT | CSVLLSNTEAFF
. | TRBJ2-3 | TRBV7-9 | . | TGTGCCAGCAGCCAGAGCGGCACAGATACGCAGTATTTT | CASSQSGTDTQYF